The 21 T cell receptor beta chains below all came from one sample that was sequenced in a study of blood T cell repertoires in COVID-19. Measured with immunoSEQ multiplex PCR; TCRdb has only the in-frame clones, and not every one. The sample consists of about 130,000 clones, around four fifths of them appearing once. Sequencing used PBMCs or T cells enriched from blood (not recorded which). All receptors derive from a woman between 45 and 65 years old who had recovered from COVID-19.

This clone was counted between two and nine times. V and J are TRBV5-6 and TRBJ1-5; TRBD1 agrees at 11 bases. With V trimmed by 3 bases and J by 6 bases, 2 bases remained unmatched. CDR3 length: 14 amino acids. Germline V gives CDR1 SGHDT, CDR2 YYEEEE. CDR3 sequence (DNA): TGTGCCAGCAGCTATGGGACAGGGGGTCAGCCCCAGCATTTT. Its protein product is CASSYGTGGQPQHF.

This clone turned up a few times. The CDR3 DNA sequence: TGTGCCAGCAGCTCGGGACAGATCACCGGGGAGCTGTTTTTT. It codes for CASSSGQITGELFF. The rearrangement links TRBV7-3 to TRBJ2-2, with 7 bases lining up with TRBD1. Germline values: CDR1 SGHTA, CDR2 FQGTGA. CDR3 length: 14 amino acids. V was clipped by 4 bases and J by 4 bases; unmatched bases: 3.

Details on this clone: In the same sample, other DNA sequences code for this CDR3. This rearrangement joins TRBV5-1 to TRBJ1-2; 7 bases fit TRBD1. There are 13 residues in the CDR3. Germline lookup yields CDR1 SGHRS and CDR2 YFSETQ. The V gene end was trimmed by 4 bases and the J gene end by 8 bases; junction bases not matched to a gene: 8. CDR3 in DNA: TGCGCCAGCAGCCCCGGGCAGGGGGAGGGCTACACCTTC. Encoded protein: CASSPGQGEGYTF. Together with reference TRBV5-1 and TRBJ1-2, the CDR3 gives the full variable domain: KAGVTQTPRYLIKTRGQQVTLSCSPISGHRSVSWYQQTPGQGLQFLFEYFSETQRNKGNFPGRFSGRQFSNSRSEMNVSTLELGDSALYLCASSPGQGEGYTFGSGTRLTVV.

This sequence joins TRBV7-8 and TRBJ2-5; 9 nucleotides align to TRBD1. V lost 5 bases and J lost 0; bases outside the gene matches: 4. The CDR3 length is 15 residues. The germline CDR1 and CDR2 sequences are SGHVS and FQNEAQ. CDR3 amino acids: CASSVGTGYQETQYF. The CDR3 DNA sequence: TGTGCCAGCAGCGTCGGGACAGGGTACCAAGAGACCCAGTACTTC.

This chain uses TRBV9 with TRBJ2-7; D gene ambiguous. There are 16 residues in the CDR3. V lost 0 bases to trimming and J lost 5 bases, with 18 bases between them. Per germline, CDR1 SGDLS and CDR2 YYNGEE. CDR3 nucleotide sequence: TGTGCCAGCAGCGTAGCCTTCGGGTCACCAGCCCACGAGCAGTACTTC. Amino acid sequence: CASSVAFGSPAHEQYF.

V gene TRBV2 combines with J gene TRBJ2-5; the match to TRBD2 covers 11 bases. Germline V CDR1 and CDR2: SNHLY, FYNNEI. Unmatched junction bases numbered 17, after V lost 8 bases and J lost 3 bases. The CDR3 sequence is 18 residues long. CDR3: CASAKGPQTSGVKETQYF. Written as DNA, the CDR3 is TGTGCCAGCGCCAAAGGCCCCCAGACTAGCGGGGTTAAAGAGACCCAGTACTTC.

The chain joins TRBV4-1 to TRBJ1-6; D not resolved. V was clipped by 6 bases and J by 7 bases, with 16 bases between them. CDR3 length: 15 amino acids. Germline assignment: CDR1 MGHRA and CDR2 YSYEKL. The CDR3 spells CASRWDLGRNSPLHF. The CDR3 bases are TGCGCCAGCAGATGGGATCTCGGGAGGAATTCACCCCTCCACTTT.

This chain uses TRBV27 with TRBJ1-6, with 8 bases that match TRBD1. The length of the CDR3 is 15 residues. V lost 6 bases to trimming and J lost 7 bases; unmatched junction nucleotides: 8. Germline CDR1 and CDR2: MNHEY and SMNVEV (reference sequence). This CDR3 reads CASRKQGVMNSPLHF. CDR3 nucleotides: TGTGCCAGCAGAAAACAGGGGGTGATGAATTCACCCCTCCACTTT.

On this clone: It may be a read error: a sequence one base away is much more abundant. This CDR3 reads CASSLDGSSYEQYF. As DNA, the CDR3 is TGTGCCAGCAGCTTAGACGGGAGCTCCTACGAGCAGTACTTC. The chain links TRBV7-2 to TRBJ2-7, with D maybe TRBD2 (6 bases). The CDR3 is 14 residues long. V gave up 1 base and J gave up 0 bases, with 7 bases separating them. Germline CDR1 is SGHTA and CDR2 is FQGNSA.

The V and J genes are TRBV29-1 and TRBJ1-3; 7 nucleotides match TRBD1. The V and J ends lost 6 bases and 2 bases, in that order; junction bases with no gene match: 10. There are 15 residues in the CDR3. Germline V lookup: CDR1 SQVTM, CDR2 ANQGSEA. DNA for the CDR3: TGCAGCGTAGCCGGGACAGACGGCCCTGGAAACACCATATATTTT. As protein: CSVAGTDGPGNTIYF.

V and J are TRBV2 and TRBJ1-4; D might be TRBD1 (6 bases). CDR1 and CDR2 from the germline V gene are SNHLY and FYNNEI. The V and J ends lost 3 bases and 7 bases respectively, with 9 bases between them. CDR3 length equals 13 residues. The CDR3 spells CASSEGAPEKLFF. CDR3 DNA sequence: TGTGCCAGCAGTGAGGGGGCACCTGAAAAACTGTTTTTT.

The V gene is TRBV27, the J gene TRBJ2-2; D is possibly TRBD2 (6 bases). The CDR3 runs to 16 residues. The V gene's germline CDR1 is MNHEY and CDR2 SMNVEV (reference sequence). Trimming left V 0 bases short and J 9 bases short, with 17 bases between. The CDR3 DNA follows: TGTGCCAGCAGTTTATCACTCCGACTAGTGAGCCGGGAGCTGTTTTTT. It specifies CASSLSLRLVSRELFF.

On this clone itself: At the DNA level, this CDR3 is encoded by other sequences in the same sample as well. This sequence joins TRBV28 and TRBJ1-2; TRBD1 might be the D (6 bases). V lost 3 bases and J lost 4, with 6 bases in between. Germline CDR1 reads MDHEN; CDR2 reads SYDVKM. The CDR3 has 12 residues. This CDR3 is CASSFRGYGYTF. The CDR3 bases are TGTGCCAGCAGTTTCAGGGGCTATGGCTACACCTTC.

The rearrangement joins TRBV3-1 (or the pseudogene TRBV3-2) to TRBJ2-5; D is ambiguous. The CDR3 covers 12 residues. The V and J ends lost 8 bases and 7 bases respectively, with 14 bases between them. The germline V gene has CDR1 LGHDT and CDR2 YNNKEL (reference sequence). The CDR3 coding sequence is TGTGCCAGCCGAACACAATCCCGGACCCAGTACTTC. This codes for CASRTQSRTQYF.

The chain combines TRBV3-1 (or the pseudogene TRBV3-2) with TRBJ1-2; weak D call: TRBD1 (5 bases). The CDR3 loop spans 17 amino acids. From germline, CDR1 is LGHDT and CDR2 YNNKEL (reference sequence). The V end lost 0 bases, the J end lost 4 bases, and 18 bases lay between the germline ends. CDR3 in DNA: TGTGCCAGCAGCCAAGATCTGATGTCCGTCGGGGGCTATGGCTACACCTTC. Protein sequence: CASSQDLMSVGGYGYTF.

The V call is TRBV4-2, the J call TRBJ2-3; 9 bases map to TRBD2. The CDR3 is made up of 14 amino acids. With V trimmed by 7 bases and J by 3 bases, 5 bases remained unmatched. From germline, CDR1 is LGHNA and CDR2 YNFKEQ. The CDR3 bases are TGTGCCAGCACTCGCGGGGGGGCTACAGATACGCAGTATTTT. Amino acid sequence: CASTRGGATDTQYF.

The genes are TRBV5-1 and TRBJ1-1; maybe TRBD1 (6 bases). Trimming shortened V by 0 bases and J by 7 bases, and 13 bases separated the two germline ends. The CDR3 extends over 14 amino acids. Germline CDR1 is SGHRS and CDR2 is YFSETQ. CDR3 in amino acids: CASSLEDEGVEAFF. The CDR3 region has the DNA TGCGCCAGCAGCTTGGAAGACGAGGGGGTTGAAGCTTTCTTT. The entire variable domain, with the rest obtained from reference TRBV5-1 and TRBJ1-1, is as follows: KAGVTQTPRYLIKTRGQQVTLSCSPISGHRSVSWYQQTPGQGLQFLFEYFSETQRNKGNFPGRFSGRQFSNSRSEMNVSTLELGDSALYLCASSLEDEGVEAFFGQGTRLTVV.

The chain joins TRBV7-9 to TRBJ1-2; unclear D gene. Germline V gene lookup returns CDR1 SEHNR and CDR2 FQNEAQ (reference sequence). This CDR3 region has 12 residues. V lost 5 bases, J lost 5 bases, and 9 bases lay in between. The CDR3: CASSTNGYGYTF. The CDR3 DNA reads TGTGCCAGCAGCACGAACGGGTATGGCTACACCTTC.

This clone was detected once. The chain carries TRBV9 and TRBJ1-1; D gene unclear. The germline V and J ends were trimmed by 2 bases and 4 bases, with 9 bases remaining between them. The germline V gene encodes CDR1 SGDLS and CDR2 YYNGEE. This CDR3 spans 13 amino acids. The CDR3 bases are TGTGCCAGCAGCGTCGGCGGTTCCACTGAAGCTTTCTTT. Amino acids: CASSVGGSTEAFF.

The J gene is TRBJ2-1, the V gene TRBV7-9, with D perhaps TRBD2 (5 bases). Germline V gives CDR1 SEHNR, CDR2 FQNEAQ (reference sequence). Trimming removed 5 bases at V and 2 bases at J, with 13 bases between. This CDR3 spans 15 amino acids. This CDR3 reads CASSPRGSAYNEQFF. For the CDR3, the DNA is TGTGCCAGCAGCCCCCGGGGTAGTGCCTACAATGAGCAGTTCTTC.

The V and J genes are TRBV28 and TRBJ1-1; unclear D gene. The CDR3 is 15 residues long. V was pared by 7 bases and J by 5 bases, with 20 bases between. The germline V gene has CDR1 MDHEN and CDR2 SYDVKM. The CDR3: CASTLTSTWRTEAFF. The DNA of the CDR3 is TGTGCCAGCACCCTGACTTCGACCTGGAGGACTGAAGCTTTCTTT.